These T cell receptor beta chains were read from a single sample in a study of blood T cell repertoires in COVID-19. TCRdb keeps only in-frame clones here, not all; method: immunoSEQ multiplex PCR. The top ten hold less than 20% of the sample, which has about 83,000 clones, approximately 81% seen once. Sample: peripheral blood. The receptors originated from an elderly woman with acute or convalescent COVID-19. Both conserved end residues are part of each CDR3. The order of the fields is D gene, J gene, V gene, clone size, CDR3 length, CDR3 protein, CDR3 DNA. The D gene is left open where the match is weak. Only part of the rows carry a size: once, few, many, or a class if the clone is expanded.

D: TRBD1
J: TRBJ1-2
V: TRBV11-1
size: -
length: 16
CDR3: CASSHTGQGGVYGYTF
DNA: TGTGCCAGCAGCCATACCGGACAGGGGGGGGTCTATGGCTACACCTTC

D: TRBD2
J: TRBJ2-7
V: TRBV3-1/TRBV3-2
size: -
length: 21
CDR3: CASSQPCSEELAGGLDYEQYF
DNA: TGTGCCAGCAGCCAACCCTGCTCAGAGGAACTAGCGGGGGGTCTAGATTACGAGCAGTACTTC

D: TRBD2
J: TRBJ2-7
V: TRBV5-6
size: -
length: 15
CDR3: CASNPRGYRSYEQYF
DNA: TGTGCCAGCAACCCGCGGGGGTACCGCTCCTACGAGCAGTACTTC

D: TRBD1
J: TRBJ2-5
V: TRBV19
size: -
length: 18
CDR3: CASSIGTGKFFLQETQYF
DNA: TGTGCCAGTAGTATAGGGACAGGGAAGTTCTTCCTGCAAGAGACCCAGTACTTC

D: -
J: TRBJ1-2
V: TRBV19
size: -
length: 13
CDR3: CASSIIQDYGYTF
DNA: TGTGCCAGTAGTATTATTCAGGACTATGGCTACACCTTC

D: TRBD1
J: TRBJ1-4
V: TRBV19
size: -
length: 15
CDR3: CASSITGTGDEKLFF
DNA: TGTGCCAGTAGTATCACCGGGACAGGGGATGAAAAACTGTTTTTT

D: TRBD1
J: TRBJ2-2
V: TRBV5-4
size: -
length: 19
CDR3: CASSPRGQGVTLNTGELFF
DNA: TGTGCCAGCAGCCCCCGAGGGCAGGGGGTGACCCTTAACACCGGGGAGCTGTTTTTT

D: -
J: TRBJ1-3
V: TRBV18
size: -
length: 13
CDR3: CASSLGSGNTIYF
DNA: TGTGCCAGCTCACTCGGGTCGGGAAACACCATATATTTT

D: -
J: TRBJ2-5
V: TRBV19
size: -
length: 12
CDR3: CASSLHQETQYF
DNA: TGTGCCAGTAGTCTCCATCAGGAGACCCAGTACTTC

D: TRBD2
J: TRBJ2-7
V: TRBV6-5
size: -
length: 14
CDR3: CASSKYSGAYEQYF
DNA: TGTGCCAGCAGCAAATACAGCGGGGCCTACGAGCAGTACTTC

D: TRBD2
J: TRBJ2-5
V: TRBV18
size: -
length: 18
CDR3: CASSPFGLSGGARETQYF
DNA: TGTGCCAGCTCACCTTTTGGACTCAGCGGGGGGGCTCGTGAGACCCAGTACTTC

D: -
J: TRBJ2-1
V: TRBV6-5
size: -
length: 16
CDR3: CASSSIAGTSNNEQFF
DNA: TGTGCCAGCAGTTCCATCGCCGGGACATCAAACAATGAGCAGTTCTTC

D: TRBD1
J: TRBJ2-2
V: TRBV7-3
size: -
length: 16
CDR3: CASSLTGRGSAGELFF
DNA: TGTGCCAGCAGCTTAACCGGCAGGGGGTCGGCCGGGGAGCTGTTTTTT

D: TRBD2
J: TRBJ2-4
V: TRBV29-1
size: -
length: 14
CDR3: CSVSASGGIDIQYF
DNA: TGCAGCGTGTCAGCTAGCGGGGGGATAGACATTCAGTACTTC

D: TRBD1
J: TRBJ1-2
V: TRBV18
size: -
length: 13
CDR3: CASSLGQVNGYTF
DNA: TGTGCCAGCTCGTTGGGACAGGTCAACGGCTACACCTTC

D: TRBD1
J: TRBJ1-5
V: TRBV28
size: -
length: 13
CDR3: CASRVTGVQPQHF
DNA: TGTGCCAGCAGGGTGACAGGGGTGCAGCCCCAGCATTTT

D: -
J: TRBJ2-2
V: TRBV19
size: once
length: 13
CDR3: CASTRGHTGELFF
DNA: TGTGCCAGTACAAGAGGGCACACCGGGGAGCTGTTTTTT

D: -
J: TRBJ1-5
V: TRBV28
size: -
length: 14
CDR3: CASNSNGELQPQHF
DNA: TGTGCCAGCAATTCCAACGGGGAGTTACAGCCCCAGCATTTT

D: -
J: TRBJ1-2
V: TRBV9
size: -
length: 11
CDR3: CASSGGDGYTF
DNA: TGTGCCAGCAGTGGGGGGGACGGCTACACCTTC

D: -
J: TRBJ1-5
V: TRBV19
size: -
length: 14
CDR3: CASSIMRSNQPQHF
DNA: TGTGCCAGTAGTATTATGCGTAGCAATCAGCCCCAGCATTTT

D: TRBD2
J: TRBJ2-4
V: TRBV3-1/TRBV3-2
size: -
length: 16
CDR3: CASSLTLQRGAAIQYF
DNA: TGTGCCAGCAGCCTAACCCTCCAGCGGGGGGCTGCCATTCAGTACTTC

D: -
J: TRBJ2-1
V: TRBV28
size: -
length: 11
CDR3: CASSLGDEQFF
DNA: TGTGCCAGCAGTTTGGGCGATGAGCAGTTCTTC